A single T cell receptor beta chain is shown here with its context. Its target is not known. V shed 3 bases, J shed 5 bases, and the junction held 6 bases outside the gene matches. The CDR3 loop spans 14 amino acids. The germline gives CDR1 SGHRS, CDR2 YFSETQ. The PCR was carried out with 60 Vbeta primers and 13 Jbeta primers. Authors' methods: In a later analysis, of some 80 million unique beta chains, 9 million to 11 million appeared in at least two donors. Produced via immunoSEQ multiplex PCR; TCRdb's table is partial and in-frame only. V, J and clone size reflect that table, while D and trimming were determined from the DNA. The sample shows roughly 110,000 clones, 77% of them seen only once. The sample belongs to a study of cytomegalovirus exposure and HLA in healthy donors. Study-level findings and limits: Excluded were some V segments that proved indistinguishable, including TRBV6-2 and TRBV6-3.

The sample comprised PBMCs. The gene calls are TRBV5-1 and TRBJ2-7, with 9 bases identical to TRBD1. The source of this sequence is a male donor in good health and CMV-seronegative. Written as DNA, the CDR3 is TGCGCCAGCAGCTCGGGACAGGGACAAGACGAGCAGTACTTC. The encoded protein is CASSSGQGQDEQYF.